Each of the 24 T cell receptor beta chains below was sequenced from the same sample in a study of shared clonotypes between healthy human individuals. Sequenced by immunoSEQ multiplex PCR; TCRdb stores in-frame clones only, minus some. This sample yields roughly 2,000,000 clones, of which over 85% are seen a single time; approximately 1.7% belongs to the top ten. CD45RO-negative cells were positively selected for CCR7, leaving out terminally differentiated effector memory CD45RA+ cells. The specimen sequenced was naive CD8+ T cells from PBMCs. Receptor source: a man aged 18 to 29 in good health. Some clones in this sample may be carry-over from other donors' samples.

The J gene is TRBJ2-5, the V gene TRBV5-1; tentatively, D is TRBD1 (5 bases). The length of the CDR3 is 15 residues. V was cut by 4 bases and J by 4 bases, with 17 bases left in between. Germline V gene lookup returns CDR1 SGHRS and CDR2 YFSETQ. CDR3 loop: CASSLIDTGAETQYF. The CDR3 DNA reads TGCGCCAGCAGCCTGATTGATACAGGAGCAGAGACCCAGTACTTC.

The V and J genes are TRBV6-5 and TRBJ2-3; TRBD2 matches 9 bases. Per germline, CDR1 MNHEY and CDR2 SVGAGI. CDR3 length: 14 amino acids. This CDR3 reads CAAKREANTDTQYF. The CDR3 coding sequence is TGTGCAGCAAAGCGGGAGGCGAACACAGATACGCAGTATTTT.

As to this clone: Other DNA sequences in the sample encode the same CDR3. V is TRBV27 and J is TRBJ1-1, with D possibly TRBD1 on 6 matching bases. In germline, CDR1 is MNHEY, CDR2 SMNVEV (reference sequence). The V gene lost 5 bases and the J gene lost 2 bases, with 12 bases spanning the gap. The CDR3 length is 14 residues. CDR3 in DNA: TGTGCCAGCAGTCCCGGGACACTTAACACTGAAGCTTTCTTT. Its protein product is CASSPGTLNTEAFF.

The rearrangement uses TRBV6-4 and TRBJ1-2; TRBD1 is a possible D gene (6 bases). V shed 2 bases and J shed 0 bases, with 13 bases lying between them. The germline gives CDR1 MRHNA, CDR2 SNTAGT. This CDR3 is 16 amino acids long. The CDR3 coding sequence is TGTGCCAGCAGTGACACCAGCAGGGGCGCTAACTATGGCTACACCTTC. Amino acid sequence: CASSDTSRGANYGYTF.

This clone was recorded once. The rearrangement uses TRBV6-1 and TRBJ2-7; possible D gene TRBD1, 5 bases. The CDR3 spans 16 residues. CDR1 MNHNS and CDR2 SASEGT come from the germline V gene. The V end lost 3 bases, the J end lost 5 bases, and 20 bases lay between the germline ends. Here the CDR3 reads CASSEGPVRAGNEQYF. The CDR3, as DNA: TGTGCCAGCAGTGAGGGGCCGGTTAGGGCAGGAAACGAGCAGTACTTC.

The J gene is TRBJ1-4, the V gene TRBV5-1; possible D gene TRBD1, 6 bases. The V gene's germline CDR1 is SGHRS and CDR2 YFSETQ. Trimming removed 4 bases at V and 6 bases at J, with 16 bases between. This CDR3 is built from 15 residues. CDR3: CASSVKQGLDEKLFF. Written as DNA, the CDR3 is TGCGCCAGCAGCGTCAAACAGGGTCTAGATGAAAAACTGTTTTTT.

V and J are TRBV28 and TRBJ2-1; possibly TRBD2 for D (5 bases). The CDR3 is 16 residues long. Trimming pared 7 bases from V and 7 bases from J, leaving 23 bases between. CDR1 is MDHEN and CDR2 is SYDVKM in the germline V gene. CDR3 region: CASNLRTGMPWNEQFF. The CDR3 DNA reads as TGTGCCAGCAATCTTAGAACCGGGATGCCTTGGAATGAGCAGTTCTTC.

The chain uses TRBV28 and TRBJ2-1; D remains ambiguous. Germline CDR1 and CDR2: MDHEN and SYDVKM. V lost 5 bases to trimming and J lost 10 bases, with 12 bases between them. This CDR3 has 12 residues. CDR3 coding DNA: TGTGCCAGCAGTCCCTCGTTTTGGGAGCAGTTCTTC. It specifies CASSPSFWEQFF.

In its sample, this clone was seen once. The chain links TRBV5-1 to TRBJ2-1; 7 bases align to TRBD2. The germline gives CDR1 SGHRS, CDR2 YFSETQ. With 3 bases clipped from V and 6 bases from J, the junction kept 9 bases outside the gene matches. The CDR3 runs to 15 residues. The CDR3 DNA is TGCGCCAGCAGCTGGTCGACTAGCCCGTTCAATGAGCAGTTCTTC. Translating gives CASSWSTSPFNEQFF.

The chain employs TRBV28 and TRBJ1-2, with 8 bases aligning to TRBD1. The CDR3 consists of 20 residues. CDR1 and CDR2 (germline): MDHEN, SYDVKM. The V gene end was trimmed by 0 bases and the J gene end by 0 bases; junction bases not matched to a gene: 15. The DNA for the CDR3 is TGTGCCAGCAGTTTATGGGGGGAAACGACAGGGGCGAGCCCTAACTATGGCTACACCTTC. It codes for CASSLWGETTGASPNYGYTF.

The chain links TRBV9 to TRBJ1-4; 7 nucleotides align to TRBD1. CDR3 size: 15 residues. Germline-derived CDR1 and CDR2 are SGDLS and YYNGEE. Trimming cost V 3 bases and J 7 bases; bases outside gene matches: 9. The CDR3 loop is CASSATGVRGEKLFF. The CDR3 region has the DNA TGTGCCAGCAGCGCCACAGGGGTGCGGGGTGAAAAACTGTTTTTT.

The chain carries TRBV29-1 and TRBJ2-7; D could derive from TRBD1 or TRBD2 (5 bases each). Germline CDR1 is SQVTM and CDR2 is ANQGSEA. V was clipped by 2 bases and J by 2 bases, with 13 bases between them. The CDR3 is 14 residues long. CDR3 region: CSVEFPRGAYEQYF. CDR3 DNA sequence: TGCAGCGTTGAATTCCCTCGGGGCGCCTACGAGCAGTACTTC.

The chain combines TRBV10-3 with TRBJ2-1, with 10 bases that match TRBD2. J gave up 10 bases and V 6 bases, and 18 bases lay outside the gene matches. CDR3 length equals 17 residues. CDR1 ENHRY and CDR2 SYGVKD come from the germline V gene. The CDR3 is CAIRGSLTSGDFKEQFF. In nucleotides, the CDR3 is TGTGCCATCAGGGGATCCTTAACTAGCGGGGATTTCAAAGAGCAGTTCTTC.

This clone was found once. The rearrangement links TRBV30 to TRBJ2-7, with TRBD1 matching over 9 bases. The CDR3 loop spans 17 amino acids. V lost 1 base to trimming and J lost 7 bases; unmatched junction nucleotides: 17. Germline assignment: CDR1 GTSNPN and CDR2 SVGIG (reference sequence). This CDR3 is CAWSGFEVSDRGEEQYF. CDR3 coding DNA: TGTGCCTGGAGTGGCTTCGAAGTCTCGGACAGGGGTGAGGAGCAGTACTTC.

A note on this clone: The identical CDR3 is also encoded by other nucleotide sequences in the sample. V gene TRBV7-2 combines with J gene TRBJ2-1; D remains ambiguous. Looked up from germline, CDR1 is SGHTA and CDR2 is FQGNSA. The CDR3 sequence is 13 residues long. V shed 2 bases and J shed 5 bases, with 7 bases lying between them. The CDR3 coding sequence is TGTGCCAGCAGCTTACCGCCCAACAATGAGCAGTTCTTC. It encodes CASSLPPNNEQFF.

The chain has TRBV5-4 and TRBJ2-1, with 7 bases lining up with TRBD1. J was trimmed by 10 bases and V by 2 bases; bases with no gene match: 12. The CDR3 contains 15 residues. CDR1 SGHNT and CDR2 YYREEE come from the germline V gene (reference sequence). The CDR3 DNA is TGTGCCAGCAGCTTTAGGACAGGCGTCTTGGAGGAGCAGTTCTTC. Translated: CASSFRTGVLEEQFF.

The chain has TRBV14 and TRBJ1-1, with D possibly matching TRBD1 (5 bases). Germline values: CDR1 SGHDN, CDR2 FVKESK. CDR3 length: 13 amino acids. Between the trimmed V and J ends, which lost 10 bases and 1 base, there was a span of 13 bases. Written as DNA, the CDR3 is TGTGCCACCAAACAGGAAGCGAACACTGAAGCTTTCTTT. Protein: CATKQEANTEAFF.

The chain carries TRBV7-9 and TRBJ2-1, with TRBD2 identical over 13 bases. The CDR3 loop spans 15 amino acids. Germline values: CDR1 SEHNR, CDR2 FQNEAQ (reference sequence). The DNA for the CDR3 is TGTGCGGGGACTAGCGGGATGATGCCCTACAATGAGCAGTTCTTC. This encodes CAGTSGMMPYNEQFF.

The J gene is TRBJ1-2, the V gene TRBV19, with D perhaps TRBD1 (5 bases). Per the germline V gene, CDR1 is LNHDA and CDR2 is SQIVND (reference sequence). This CDR3 spans 13 amino acids. V lost 2 bases and J lost 8, with 12 bases in between. The DNA for the CDR3 is TGTGCCAGTAGTATAACGACAGCCGGCGGCTACACCTTC. Amino acid sequence: CASSITTAGGYTF.

This chain joins TRBV9 and TRBJ2-3, with unresolved D. The germline V gene encodes CDR1 SGDLS and CDR2 YYNGEE. V was trimmed by 3 bases and J by 2 bases, leaving 16 bases between them. The CDR3 has 16 residues. CDR3 sequence: CASSENSRLVTDTQYF. The CDR3 coding sequence is TGTGCCAGCAGCGAGAACAGCCGTCTTGTCACAGATACGCAGTATTTT.

The V gene is TRBV19, the J gene TRBJ2-1; no definite D call. The germline CDR1 and CDR2 sequences are LNHDA and SQIVND (reference sequence). V lost 7 bases and J lost 8, with 9 bases in between. The CDR3 sequence is 11 residues long. CDR3 amino acids: CASTGRDEQFF. DNA for the CDR3: TGTGCCAGTACGGGCCGGGATGAGCAGTTCTTC.

This chain links TRBV28 with TRBJ1-4, with 11 bases lining up with TRBD1. Losses at the gene ends were 3 bases for V and 6 bases for J; bases not matched to a gene: 9. The CDR3 runs to 17 residues. In germline, CDR1 is MDHEN, CDR2 SYDVKM. The CDR3 bases are TGTGCCAGCAGTTTTTTTGGACAGGGGGCGCGCCATGAAAAACTGTTTTTT. Its translation: CASSFFGQGARHEKLFF.

The chain joins TRBV9 to TRBJ2-7; D perhaps matches TRBD2 (6 bases). Per germline, CDR1 SGDLS and CDR2 YYNGEE. V was cut by 4 bases and J by 6 bases, with 14 bases left in between. This CDR3 contains 13 residues. Written as DNA, the CDR3 is TGTGCCAGCAGCCTGACTAGTTTAACCGAGCAGTACTTC. Residues: CASSLTSLTEQYF.

The genes are TRBV28 and TRBJ1-3; D call uncertain. Germline CDR1 and CDR2: MDHEN and SYDVKM. There are 14 residues in the CDR3. Trimming cost V 5 bases and J 3 bases, with 11 bases left between them. CDR3 bases: TGTGCCAGCAGTCCCCAGGTCCGTGGAAACACCATATATTTT. Residues: CASSPQVRGNTIYF. Drawing the rest from reference TRBV28 and TRBJ1-3, the complete variable domain is DVKVTQSSRYLVKRTGEKVFLECVQDMDHENMFWYRQDPGLGLRLIYFSYDVKMKEKGDIPEGYSVSREKKERFSLILESASTNQTSMYLCASSPQVRGNTIYFGEGSWLTVV.